These T cell receptor beta chains were read from a single sample in a study of T cell responses to AZD1222 COVID-19 vaccine. Only in-frame clones appear in the TCRdb table, and some are missing; sequencing was by immunoSEQ multiplex PCR. This sample carries approximately 190,000 clones, just over 90% of them seen once, and the ten largest clones take less than 4.5%. The input for sequencing was peripheral blood, taken 28 days after the second dose of the MenACWY control vaccine. These receptors were taken from an adult who received the MenACWY meningococcal vaccine as a control. The CDR3 runs from the conserved cysteine through the conserved F or W. A D gene is named only where the DNA matches it firmly. Not every row has a clone size; where given, it reads once, few, many or a size class.

clone_size | j_call | d_call | v_call | cdr3_length | cdr3_nt | cdr3_aa
- | TRBJ1-6 | - | TRBV7-3 | 13 | TGTGCCAGCAGCCCCGGACCTAATTCACCCCTCCACTTT | CASSPGPNSPLHF
- | TRBJ1-1 | - | TRBV27 | 14 | TGTGCCAGCACCGCGGGACAATCGGACACTGAAGCTTTCTTT | CASTAGQSDTEAFF
- | TRBJ2-7 | TRBD1 | TRBV9 | 15 | TGTGCCAGCAGCGTCTTGGGACAGCCTTCCTACGAGCAGTACTTC | CASSVLGQPSYEQYF
- | TRBJ2-7 | TRBD2 | TRBV18 | 15 | TGTGCCAGCTCACTCGGGACTAGCGGGAACTACGAGCAGTACTTC | CASSLGTSGNYEQYF
- | TRBJ2-7 | TRBD2 | TRBV6-2/TRBV6-3 | 14 | TGTGCCAGCAGTAATAGCGGGAGGGCGTACGAGCAGTACTTC | CASSNSGRAYEQYF
- | TRBJ1-2 | TRBD1 | TRBV27 | 17 | TGTGCCAGCAGTTACAACCGGGACAGGGACCTCTTTGGTGGCTACACCTTC | CASSYNRDRDLFGGYTF
- | TRBJ1-6 | - | TRBV13 | 17 | TGTGCCAGCAGCGCCGGAGGGTGGAGCTCCTATAATTCACCCCTCCACTTT | CASSAGGWSSYNSPLHF
- | TRBJ2-2 | - | TRBV4-3 | 15 | TGCGCCAGCAGCCAAGATGATTCGCACACCGGGGAGCTGTTTTTT | CASSQDDSHTGELFF
few | TRBJ1-5 | TRBD1 | TRBV10-3 | 14 | TGTGCCATCAGTGGAAACAGGGGGAATCAGCCCCAGCATTTT | CAISGNRGNQPQHF
once | TRBJ2-7 | TRBD2 | TRBV7-6 | 18 | TGTGCCAGCAGCTTAGTAGTACTAGCGGGAGAATCTCCCTACGAGCAGTACTTC | CASSLVVLAGESPYEQYF
once | TRBJ2-7 | - | TRBV19 | 13 | TGTGCCAGTAGTGTCAGGACCCAGGGCGAGCAGTACTTC | CASSVRTQGEQYF
once | TRBJ1-1 | - | TRBV5-1 | 14 | TGCGCCAGCAGCCCCGGGGGGAGGAACACTGAAGCTTTCTTT | CASSPGGRNTEAFF
- | TRBJ1-2 | - | TRBV25-1 | 18 | TGTGCCAGCAGTGAAATGGCCAATTCGGGCGGCCCTAACTATGGCTACACCTTC | CASSEMANSGGPNYGYTF
- | TRBJ1-2 | - | TRBV28 | 14 | TGTGCCAGCAGCCCCGGCGGGGGTAACTATGGCTACACCTTC | CASSPGGGNYGYTF
- | TRBJ2-7 | TRBD2 | TRBV6-2/TRBV6-3 | 15 | TGTGCCAGCAGTGTCTGGACTAGCGGGAGGAACGAGCAGTACTTC | CASSVWTSGRNEQYF
- | TRBJ2-2 | TRBD1 | TRBV3-1/TRBV3-2 | 14 | TGTGCCAGCATTTCGGGACAGGGCTCCGGGGAGCTGTTTTTT | CASISGQGSGELFF
once | TRBJ1-1 | - | TRBV5-1 | 14 | TGCGCCAGCAGCTTCCTGGGGGACAACACTGAAGCTTTCTTT | CASSFLGDNTEAFF
- | TRBJ2-7 | TRBD2 | TRBV7-9 | 16 | TGTGCCAGCAGCGTTAGCGGGGGGCAAAGCGCCCACGAGCAGTACTTC | CASSVSGGQSAHEQYF
few | TRBJ2-2 | - | TRBV7-2 | 15 | TGTGCCAGCAGCTTAGATCCCCATTACACCGGGGAGCTGTTTTTT | CASSLDPHYTGELFF
- | TRBJ2-1 | TRBD2 | TRBV11-3 | 17 | TGTGCCAGCAGCTTCACTAGCGGGGTGATCTCCTACAATGAGCAGTTCTTC | CASSFTSGVISYNEQFF
- | TRBJ2-7 | - | TRBV28 | 15 | TGTGCCAGCAGTTTTTGGGGGCCGAGCTCCTACGAGCAGTACTTC | CASSFWGPSSYEQYF
- | TRBJ2-7 | TRBD1 | TRBV11-2 | 16 | TGTGCCAGCACCAGGGGGGACAGGGGGGATTCTTACGAGCAGTACTTC | CASTRGDRGDSYEQYF
once | TRBJ1-2 | - | TRBV5-1 | 16 | TGCGCCAGCAGCTTGGCCGGGGGGCGCCGCTATGATGGCTACACCTTC | CASSLAGGRRYDGYTF
- | TRBJ2-3 | - | TRBV6-5 | 12 | TGTGCCAGCGCGGACAGCACAGATACGCAGTATTTT | CASADSTDTQYF
few | TRBJ1-2 | TRBD1 | TRBV3-1/TRBV3-2 | 15 | TGTGCCAGCGGGATCTACGGGACAGAGGCCTATGGCTACACCTTC | CASGIYGTEAYGYTF
- | TRBJ1-5 | TRBD1 | TRBV10-1 | 17 | TGCGCCAGCAGTCGCCCCGACAGGGCCAGCAGCAATCAGCCCCAGCATTTT | CASSRPDRASSNQPQHF